This record concerns one TCR beta chain sequence. This clonotype was counted ten times or more. Its binding antigen is unknown. No much larger clonotype is one base removed from it; base qualities were not supplied. Instrument on record: Illumina MiSeq. Quantitative 5'-RACE with molecular barcodes was used to prepare TCR beta libraries. In the original analysis: To identify disease-linked TCR variants, a new computational method was used, one built on a probabilistic model of VDJ rearrangement. TCRdb reworked the public reads: Q25 trimming with fastp, MiXCR clone assembly, productive beta chains retained. Every entry covers one CDR3 protein and lists the most common genes and DNA from its rows. TCRdb assigned the V and J calls; the authors' analysis was not used. The sample yields more than 20,000 distinct CDR3 sequences; under 15% were counted once. About 35% of the sample goes to the ten largest clones.

This specimen comes from a study of CD8 T cells in ankylosing spondylitis (TCRdb year 2017). The study in broad terms: To find TCR variants linked to disease, the study profiled T cell receptor beta repertoires in ankylosing spondylitis patients and healthy donors. The full study cohort comprised around 25 ankylosing spondylitis patients and 85 to 120 healthy donors. Peripheral blood samples were taken, and synovial fluid was additionally collected from ankylosing spondylitis patients.

What the authors observed across the whole study: Some TCR beta motif variants had previously been reported in synovial fluid and blood of reactive arthritis patients, which suggested common disease-initiation mechanisms. According to the report, matched synovial fluid samples from ankylosing spondylitis patients were significantly enriched for the disease-linked clones. The disease-linked clones had a CD8+ phenotype and were found at relatively low frequencies in peripheral blood. Blood from ankylosing spondylitis patients appeared to be characterized by a TCR beta motif composed of eight highly homologous amino acid variants.

V has 3 bases trimmed and J has 7 bases trimmed; junction bases matching no gene number 11. The germline V gene supplies CDR1 MDHEN and CDR2 SYDVKM. The CDR3, cysteine through phenylalanine, is 16 amino acids long. The only DNA kept is the CDR3, 48 bases in frame from the first base. The rearranged chain carries TRBV28 and TRBJ2-5; 10 junctional bases match TRBD2. Sequenced input: blood. This TCR was sampled from a male donor with ankylosing spondylitis or in good health (not recorded which). The CDR3 in this case is CASSFGLAGALGTQYF. The nucleotide sequence reads TGTGCCAGCAGTTTCGGGCTAGCGGGGGCCTTAGGGACCCAGTACTTC.